This T cell receptor (beta chain) was sequenced during a study of blood T cell repertoires in COVID-19. Turning to the study itself: Sites across the United States, Italy and Spain contributed samples from acute and convalescent COVID-19.

Study processing details: Reference gene primers were amplified, and this amplification served to estimate nucleated cell counts. Profiling relied on immunoSEQ multiplex PCR, and the TCRdb table lists in-frame clones only, not all of them. For V, J and clone size, that table is used; D and trimming come from the DNA. The sample has around 65,000 clones, more than 75% seen once; the top ten hold 40% to 50%. V was clipped by 8 bases and J by 11 bases, with 11 bases between them. Germline V gene data show CDR1 as LNHDA and CDR2 as SQIVND (reference sequence). This CDR3 spans 10 amino acids. The sample was peripheral blood. This sequence originates from a human donor in a cohort sampled during active COVID-19. This chain joins TRBV19 and TRBJ2-3; weak D call: TRBD1 (7 bases). CDR3 residues: CASGGTEQYF. For the CDR3, the DNA is TGTGCCAGTGGCGGGACAGAGCAGTATTTT.